This T cell receptor (beta chain) was sequenced for a study of cytomegalovirus exposure and HLA in healthy donors. Notes on this clone: Its antigen remains unidentified. The sample holds other DNA sequences that translate to the same CDR3.

In germline, CDR1 is SGHTA, CDR2 FQGNSA. The CDR3 totals 16 residues. Losses at the gene ends were 2 bases for V and 4 bases for J; bases not matched to a gene: 8. 13 Jbeta primers and 60 Vbeta primers were used for the PCR. As processed by the authors: Counted up in a later analysis, unique TCR beta chains came to some 75 million, with around 11 million shared. Some clones are missing from TCRdb's copy, which holds only in-frame ones; the method was immunoSEQ multiplex PCR. The DNA was the basis for D and trimming; V, J and clone size are from that table. The sample gives about 110,000 clones, approximately 78% of which show up once; roughly 1.2% is in the top ten. Study results and limitations: One variant, a missense change in DCLRE1C, was linked in a later analysis to TCR beta V- and J-gene trimming. Sequencing likely produced, as an artifact, a cluster of highly shared sequence variants.

The rearrangement links TRBV7-2 to TRBJ2-1, with 7 nucleotides matching TRBD2. The sequenced sample consisted of PBMCs. The sequence came from a woman in her 30s in good health and CMV-seronegative. The CDR3 loop reads CASSLHGSGAYNEQFF. CDR3 nucleotide sequence: TGTGCCAGCAGCTTACATGGGAGCGGGGCATACAATGAGCAGTTCTTC.